These T cell receptor beta chains were read from a single sample in a study of cytomegalovirus exposure and HLA in healthy donors. Sequencing used immunoSEQ multiplex PCR; TCRdb keeps in-frame clones, though not all of them. Of about 240,000 clones listed, approximately 86% were seen once; the top ten hold 1% to 1.5%. The sample comprised PBMCs. These receptors were collected from a woman aged 30 to 39 in good health and CMV-seropositive. Both conserved end residues are trimmed from each CDR3. Clone size is stated in some rows and not others, as once, few, many or a class when expanded.

size,J,V,CDR3
once,TRBJ2-4,TRBV29-1,SVGGRGYAKNIQY
NA,TRBJ2-3,TRBV6-1,ASAGLDFTDTQY
NA,TRBJ2-1,TRBV11-3,ASSPAMGGADYNEQF
NA,TRBJ2-1,TRBV7-3,ASSSGGRLAERGSYNEQF
NA,TRBJ1-4,TRBV30,ALLTREEKLF
NA,TRBJ2-1,TRBV30,AWSVRLARWDEQF
NA,TRBJ2-3,TRBV27,ASSPMTGGRTDTQY
few,TRBJ2-7,TRBV9,ASSEGLAESYEQY
NA,TRBJ1-2,TRBV5-3,ARNVRRGGVDGYT
NA,TRBJ2-1,TRBV11-3,ASSLMGQGIYNEQF
NA,TRBJ2-3,TRBV27,ASSLGPPSGRFTDTQY
NA,TRBJ1-1,TRBV29-1,SVDRGDRVAWPEAF
NA,TRBJ1-5,TRBV28,ASRKTVFGNQPQH
NA,TRBJ1-1,TRBV25-1,ASTPGPSEPGQSLEAF
NA,TRBJ2-7,TRBV4-1,ASSQDYGGQPTYEQY
once,TRBJ1-5,TRBV5-1,ASSIPDRGAGNQPQH
NA,TRBJ2-7,TRBV5-1,ASRDGFRDYSYEQY
NA,TRBJ2-3,TRBV6-5,ASKLAGATDTQY
few,TRBJ2-5,TRBV10-1,ASSEFSGKGEETQY
NA,TRBJ2-1,TRBV27,ASNRGNEQF
NA,TRBJ2-6,TRBV9,ASSGGTGGAGANVLT
NA,TRBJ1-1,TRBV5-1,ASSLEGGRMNTEAF
NA,TRBJ1-5,TRBV7-9,ASSLEQGASQPQH